This T cell receptor beta chain was captured in a study of human T cells and chemical hapten exposure. Study background: The upper back received 0.01% DPC by patch testing, with results read at 6 days.

Study findings and constraints: Donors were affected by alopecia, so their immune reaction might vary from that of healthy individuals.

The library tagged individual cDNA molecules with unique molecular identifiers. TCRdb fed the RACE reads into MiXCR, producing one record per CDR3 protein. The sample lists approximately 350,000 distinct CDR3 sequences, over 6% occurring once. Specified time point: patch test 2, 6 weeks after DPC sensitization. Treatment defined: therapeutic diphenylcyclopropenone sensitization with weekly scalp DPC. Extraction of total RNA was performed on unfractionated whole blood. The germline CDR1 and CDR2 sequences are SGHDN and FVKESK. V was pared by 4 bases and J by 3 bases, with 7 bases of the junction left unmatched. The CDR3 loop spans 16 amino acids. This clonotype was counted a few times. Antigen: not known.

This receptor was taken from a woman between 18 and 29 years old with alopecia areata. Some clones in this sample may be carry-over from other donors' samples. The specimen was whole blood, collected in connection with sensitization to the hapten diphenylcyclopropenone (DPC). The J gene is TRBJ2-2, the V gene TRBV14; 8 nucleotides line up with TRBD1. In DNA form, the CDR3 reads TGTGCCAGCAGCCTGACAGGGGAGGAGCACACCGGGGAGCTGTTTTTT. Its translation: CASSLTGEEHTGELFF.